The T cell receptor beta chain described here comes from a study of response to subunit inactivated influenza vaccine. Study results and limitations: The authors put forward the suggestion that each seasonal influenza vaccination may bring in only a limited number of new T cells.

Comments on this clonotype: Its antigen is unknown.

In TCRdb, the RT-PCR reads were re-called with MiXCR into one record per CDR3 protein. The sample contains more than 450,000 distinct CDR3 sequences, 12% of which appear only once. The sequenced sample was PBMCs from blood, obtained on the day of vaccination. This TCR was recovered from a man between 50 and 59 years old who received an inactivated influenza vaccine.

CDR3 loop: CASSVAGTGATEAFF. CDR3 sequence (DNA): TGTGCCAGCAGCGTAGCTGGGACAGGGGCCACTGAAGCTTTCTTT. The chain uses TRBV9 and TRBJ1-1, with 10 bases matching TRBD1. With 0 bases clipped from V and 4 bases from J, the junction kept 3 bases outside the gene matches. Germline lookup yields CDR1 SGDLS and CDR2 YYNGEE. The CDR3 has 15 residues. The entire variable domain, with the rest obtained from reference TRBV9 and TRBJ1-1, is as follows: DSGVTQTPKHLITATGQRVTLRCSPRSGDLSVYWYQQSLDQGLQFLIQYYNGEERAKGNILERFSAQQFPDLHSELNLSSLELGDSALYFCASSVAGTGATEAFFGQGTRLTVV.